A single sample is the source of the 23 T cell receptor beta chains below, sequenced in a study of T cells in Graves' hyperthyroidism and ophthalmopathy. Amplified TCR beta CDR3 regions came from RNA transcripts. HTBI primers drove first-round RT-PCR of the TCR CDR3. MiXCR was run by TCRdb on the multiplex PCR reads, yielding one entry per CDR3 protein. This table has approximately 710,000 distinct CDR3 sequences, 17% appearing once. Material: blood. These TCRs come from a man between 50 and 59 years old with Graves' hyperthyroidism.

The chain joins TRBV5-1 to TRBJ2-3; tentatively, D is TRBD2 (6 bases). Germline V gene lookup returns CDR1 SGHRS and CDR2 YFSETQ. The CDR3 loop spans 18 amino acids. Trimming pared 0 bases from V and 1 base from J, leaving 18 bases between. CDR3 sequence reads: CASSLAAVARGGTDTQYF. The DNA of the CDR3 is TGCGCCAGCAGCTTGGCTGCTGTTGCGCGGGGCGGCACAGATACGCAGTATTTT. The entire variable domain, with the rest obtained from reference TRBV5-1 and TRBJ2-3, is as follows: KAGVTQTPRYLIKTRGQQVTLSCSPISGHRSVSWYQQTPGQGLQFLFEYFSETQRNKGNFPGRFSGRQFSNSRSEMNVSTLELGDSALYLCASSLAAVARGGTDTQYFGPGTRLTVL.

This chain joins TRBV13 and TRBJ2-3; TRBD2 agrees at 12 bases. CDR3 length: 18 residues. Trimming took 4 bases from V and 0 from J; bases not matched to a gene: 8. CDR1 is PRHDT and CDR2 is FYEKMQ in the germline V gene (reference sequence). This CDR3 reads CASSSGLAGTTSTDTQYF. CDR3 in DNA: TGTGCCAGCAGCTCGGGACTAGCGGGCACAACTAGCACAGATACGCAGTATTTT.

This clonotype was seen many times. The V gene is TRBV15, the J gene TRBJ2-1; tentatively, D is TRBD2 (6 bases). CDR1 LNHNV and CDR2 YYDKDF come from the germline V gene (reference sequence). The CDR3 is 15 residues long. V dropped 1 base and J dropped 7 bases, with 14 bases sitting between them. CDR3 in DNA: TGTGCCACCAGCAGAGTTGGGCGGGATGGGAATGAGCAGTTCTTC. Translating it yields CATSRVGRDGNEQFF.

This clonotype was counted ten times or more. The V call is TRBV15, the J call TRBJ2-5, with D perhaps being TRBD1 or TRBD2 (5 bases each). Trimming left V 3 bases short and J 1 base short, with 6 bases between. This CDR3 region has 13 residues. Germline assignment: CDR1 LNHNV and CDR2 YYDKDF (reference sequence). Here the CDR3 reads CATSRRGQETQYF. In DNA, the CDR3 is TGTGCCACCAGCAGGAGGGGCCAAGAGACCCAGTACTTC.

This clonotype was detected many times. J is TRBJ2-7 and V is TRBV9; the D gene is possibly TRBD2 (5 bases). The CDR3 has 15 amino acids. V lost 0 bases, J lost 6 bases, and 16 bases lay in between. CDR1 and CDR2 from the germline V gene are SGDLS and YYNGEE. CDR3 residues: CASSVATGAAGEQYF. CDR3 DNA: TGTGCCAGCAGCGTAGCTACTGGAGCGGCGGGCGAGCAGTACTTC.

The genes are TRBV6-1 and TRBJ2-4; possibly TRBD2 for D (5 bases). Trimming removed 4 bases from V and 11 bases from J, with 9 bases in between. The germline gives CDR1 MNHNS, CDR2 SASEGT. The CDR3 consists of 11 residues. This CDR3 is CASSAGRVQYF. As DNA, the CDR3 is TGTGCCAGCAGTGCCGGGCGGGTTCAGTACTTC.

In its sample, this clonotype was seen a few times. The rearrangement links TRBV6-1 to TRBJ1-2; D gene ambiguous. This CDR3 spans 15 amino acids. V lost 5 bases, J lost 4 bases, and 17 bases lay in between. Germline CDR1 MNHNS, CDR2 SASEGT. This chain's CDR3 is CASSFHPRGAYGYTF. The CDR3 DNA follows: TGTGCCAGCAGTTTTCATCCGCGGGGAGCCTATGGCTACACCTTC.

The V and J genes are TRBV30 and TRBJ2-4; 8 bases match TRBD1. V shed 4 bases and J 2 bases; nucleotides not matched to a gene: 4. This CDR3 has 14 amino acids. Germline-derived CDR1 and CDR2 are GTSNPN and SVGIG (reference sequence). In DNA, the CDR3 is TGTGCCTGGACCAGGGGGCTTACCAAAAACATTCAGTACTTC. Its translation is CAWTRGLTKNIQYF.

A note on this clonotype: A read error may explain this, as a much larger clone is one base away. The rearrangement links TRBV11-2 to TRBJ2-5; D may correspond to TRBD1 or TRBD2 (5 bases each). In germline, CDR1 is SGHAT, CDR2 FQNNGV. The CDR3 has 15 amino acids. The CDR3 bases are TGTGCCAGCGGCTTACCGGGACGCAACCAAGAGACCCAGTACTTC. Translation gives CASGLPGRNQETQYF.

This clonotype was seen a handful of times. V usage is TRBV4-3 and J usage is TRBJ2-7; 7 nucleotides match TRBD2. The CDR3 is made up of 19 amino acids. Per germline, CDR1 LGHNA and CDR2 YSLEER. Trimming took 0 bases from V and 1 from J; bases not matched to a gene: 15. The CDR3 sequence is CASSQDVGLAALGSYEQYF. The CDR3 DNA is TGCGCCAGCAGCCAAGATGTGGGCCTAGCGGCCCTAGGGTCCTACGAGCAGTACTTC.

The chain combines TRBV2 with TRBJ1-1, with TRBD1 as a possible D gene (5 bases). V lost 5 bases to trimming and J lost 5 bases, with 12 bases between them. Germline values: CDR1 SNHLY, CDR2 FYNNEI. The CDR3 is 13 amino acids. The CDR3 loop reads CASSQYGTTEAFF. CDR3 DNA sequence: TGTGCCAGCAGTCAGTATGGGACGACTGAAGCTTTCTTT.

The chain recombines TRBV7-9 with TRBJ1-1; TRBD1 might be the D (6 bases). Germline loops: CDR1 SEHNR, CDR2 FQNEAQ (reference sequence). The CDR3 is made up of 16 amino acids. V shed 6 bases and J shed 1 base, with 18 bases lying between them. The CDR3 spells CASSTILQGGNTEAFF. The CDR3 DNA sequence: TGTGCCAGCAGTACCATTTTACAAGGGGGGAACACTGAAGCTTTCTTT. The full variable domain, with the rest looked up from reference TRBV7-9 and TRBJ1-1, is DTGVSQNPRHKITKRGQNVTFRCDPISEHNRLYWYRQTLGQGPEFLTYFQNEAQLEKSRLLSDRFSAERPKGSFSTLEIQRTEQGDSAMYLCASSTILQGGNTEAFFGQGTRLTVV.

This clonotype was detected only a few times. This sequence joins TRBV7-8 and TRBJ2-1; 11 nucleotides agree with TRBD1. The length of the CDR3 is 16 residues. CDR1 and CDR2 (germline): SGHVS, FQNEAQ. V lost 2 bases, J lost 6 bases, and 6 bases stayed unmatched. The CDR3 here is CASSLIRDRGSNEQFF. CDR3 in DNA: TGTGCCAGCAGCTTAATAAGGGACAGGGGGAGCAATGAGCAGTTCTTC.

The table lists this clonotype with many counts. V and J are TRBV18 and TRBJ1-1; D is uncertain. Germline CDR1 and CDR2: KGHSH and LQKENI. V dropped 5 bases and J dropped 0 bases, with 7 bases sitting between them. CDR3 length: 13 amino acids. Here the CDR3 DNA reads TGTGCCAGCTCAGACGATCTGAACACTGAAGCTTTCTTT. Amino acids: CASSDDLNTEAFF.

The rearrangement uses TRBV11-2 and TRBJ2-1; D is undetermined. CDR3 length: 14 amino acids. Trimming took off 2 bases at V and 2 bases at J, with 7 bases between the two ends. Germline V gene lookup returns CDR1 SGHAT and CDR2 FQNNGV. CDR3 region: CASSLWGTYNEQFF. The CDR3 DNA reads TGTGCCAGCAGCTTATGGGGAACCTACAATGAGCAGTTCTTC.

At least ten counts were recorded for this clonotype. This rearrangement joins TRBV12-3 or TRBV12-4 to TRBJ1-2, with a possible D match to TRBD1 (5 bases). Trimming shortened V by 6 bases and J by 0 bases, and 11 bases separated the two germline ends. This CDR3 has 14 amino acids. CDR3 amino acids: CASRGRLANYGYTF. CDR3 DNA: TGTGCCAGCAGGGGACGGCTAGCTAACTATGGCTACACCTTC.

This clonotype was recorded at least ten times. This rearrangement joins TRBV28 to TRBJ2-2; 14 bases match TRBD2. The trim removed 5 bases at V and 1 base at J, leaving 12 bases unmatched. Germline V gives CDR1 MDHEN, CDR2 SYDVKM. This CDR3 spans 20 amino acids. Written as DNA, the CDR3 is TGTGCCAGCAGTCCCCCGGGACTAGCGGGAGATATATTGAACACCGGGGAGCTGTTTTTT. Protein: CASSPPGLAGDILNTGELFF.

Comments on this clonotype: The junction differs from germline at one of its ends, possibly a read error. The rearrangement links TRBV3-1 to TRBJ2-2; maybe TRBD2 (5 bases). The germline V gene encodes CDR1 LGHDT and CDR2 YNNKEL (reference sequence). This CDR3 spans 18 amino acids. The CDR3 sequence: CASSHFWSRGKNTGEPFF. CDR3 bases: TGTGCCAGCAGCCATTTTTGGAGCCGGGGAAAGAACACCGGGGAGCCGTTTTTT.

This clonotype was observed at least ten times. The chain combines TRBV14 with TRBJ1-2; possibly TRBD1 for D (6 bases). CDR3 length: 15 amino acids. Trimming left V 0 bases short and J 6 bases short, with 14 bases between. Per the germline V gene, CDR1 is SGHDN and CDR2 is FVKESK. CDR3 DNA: TGTGCCAGCAGCCAAGATAGGCAGGGGATTCATGGCTACACCTTC. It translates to CASSQDRQGIHGYTF.

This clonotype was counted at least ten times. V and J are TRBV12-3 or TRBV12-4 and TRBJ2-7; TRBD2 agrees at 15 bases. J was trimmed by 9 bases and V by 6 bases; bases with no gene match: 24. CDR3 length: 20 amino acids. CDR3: CASRGGLGTSGRNRPLGQYF. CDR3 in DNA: TGTGCCAGCAGGGGGGGATTAGGGACTAGCGGGAGGAACCGACCTTTGGGGCAGTACTTC.

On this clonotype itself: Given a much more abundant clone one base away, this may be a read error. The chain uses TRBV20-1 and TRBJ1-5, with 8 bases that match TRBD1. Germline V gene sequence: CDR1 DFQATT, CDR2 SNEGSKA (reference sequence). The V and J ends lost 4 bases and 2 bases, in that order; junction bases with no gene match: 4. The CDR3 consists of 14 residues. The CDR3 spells CSAKAGGGNQPQHF. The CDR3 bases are TGCAGTGCTAAAGCAGGGGGCGGCAATCAGCCCCAGCATTTT.

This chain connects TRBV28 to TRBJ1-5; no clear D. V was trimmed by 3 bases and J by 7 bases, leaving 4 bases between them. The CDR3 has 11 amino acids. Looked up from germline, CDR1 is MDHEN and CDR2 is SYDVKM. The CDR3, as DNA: TGTGCCAGCAGTTTTAGGCAGCCCCAGCATTTT. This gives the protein CASSFRQPQHF.

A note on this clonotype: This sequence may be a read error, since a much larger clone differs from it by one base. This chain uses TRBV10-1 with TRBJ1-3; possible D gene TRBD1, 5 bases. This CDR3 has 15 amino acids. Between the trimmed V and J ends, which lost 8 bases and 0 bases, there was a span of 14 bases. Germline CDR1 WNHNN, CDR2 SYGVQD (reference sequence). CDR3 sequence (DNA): TGCGCCAGCGGTGCCGGGACCGTCTCTGGAAACACCATATATTTT. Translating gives CASGAGTVSGNTIYF.